This T cell receptor (beta chain) stems from a study of shared clonotypes between healthy human individuals. Study summary: A couple of female and three male donors aged 18 to 49 were enrolled.

Study-wide results and limits: Across subsets, estimated richness was generally greater for naive than for memory populations. Clonotypes which were not shared had lower generation probabilities than clonotypes that all four donors shared.

Germline CDR1 is SGHRS and CDR2 is YFSETQ. Trimming cost V 4 bases and J 4 bases; bases outside gene matches: 5. CDR3 length: 14 residues. Authors' processing steps: ImmunoSEQ junction-only sequences lacked quality scores, so their filtering differed. Measured with immunoSEQ multiplex PCR; TCRdb has only the in-frame clones, and not every one. Clone size and V and J calls were adopted from that table, with D and trimming inferred from the DNA. The table has about 660,000 clones, approximately 74% seen once. With respect to this clone: Its specificity is unknown.

The origin of this receptor is a woman in her thirties in good health. The chain couples TRBV5-1 to TRBJ2-5; 9 nucleotides match TRBD1. Sequenced: memory CD4+ T cells sorted from blood. Indicated subset: CD45RA-negative fraction. CDR3 DNA sequence: TGCGCCAGCAGCGCGACAGGGGGTGGAGAGACCCAGTACTTC. The encoded protein is CASSATGGGETQYF.